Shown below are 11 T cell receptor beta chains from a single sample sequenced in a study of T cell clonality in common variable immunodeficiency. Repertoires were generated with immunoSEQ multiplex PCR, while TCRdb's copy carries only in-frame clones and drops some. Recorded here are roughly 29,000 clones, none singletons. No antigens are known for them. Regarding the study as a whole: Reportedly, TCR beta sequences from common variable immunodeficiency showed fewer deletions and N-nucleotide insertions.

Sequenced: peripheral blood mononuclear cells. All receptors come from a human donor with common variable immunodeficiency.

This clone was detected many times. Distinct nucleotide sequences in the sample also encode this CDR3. The sequenced part of the CDR3 DNA is TGCAGCGTTGAGGATCGGCAGGCTGTAAGCACAGATACG. Translation gives CSVEDRQAVSTDT. The CDR3 in its entirety is CSVEDRQAVSTDTQYF. V gene TRBV29-1 combines with J gene TRBJ2-3; D not certain. The CDR3 extends 3 residues past the end of the read, so its final part is completed from the germline J gene. The CDR3 loop spans 16 amino acids. Trimming shortened V by 3 bases and J by 0 bases, and 16 bases separated the two germline ends. Looked up from germline, CDR1 is SQVTM and CDR2 is ANQGSEA.

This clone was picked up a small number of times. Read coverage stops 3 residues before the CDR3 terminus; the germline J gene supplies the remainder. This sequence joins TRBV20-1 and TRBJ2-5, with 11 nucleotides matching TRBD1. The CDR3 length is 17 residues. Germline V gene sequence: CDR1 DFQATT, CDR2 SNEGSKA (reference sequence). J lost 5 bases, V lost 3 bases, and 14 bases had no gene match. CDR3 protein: CSASFWGLDRGHETQYF. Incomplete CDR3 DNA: TGCAGTGCTAGTTTTTGGGGGCTGGACAGGGGGCACGAGACC.

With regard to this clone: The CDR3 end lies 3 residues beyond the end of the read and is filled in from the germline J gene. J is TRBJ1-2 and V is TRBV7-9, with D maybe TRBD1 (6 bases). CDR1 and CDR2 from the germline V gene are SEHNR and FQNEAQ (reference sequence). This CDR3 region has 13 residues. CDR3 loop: CASSLDGGGGYTF. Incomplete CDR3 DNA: TGTGCCAGCAGCTTAGACGGGGGGGGCGGC.

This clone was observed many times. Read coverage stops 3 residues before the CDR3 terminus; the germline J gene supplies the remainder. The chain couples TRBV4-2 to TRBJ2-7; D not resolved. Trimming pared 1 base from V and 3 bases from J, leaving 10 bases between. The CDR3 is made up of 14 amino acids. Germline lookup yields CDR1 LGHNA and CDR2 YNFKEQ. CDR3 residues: CASSQVSLDYEQYF. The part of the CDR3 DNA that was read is TGTGCCAGCAGCCAAGTAAGTCTAGACTACGAG.

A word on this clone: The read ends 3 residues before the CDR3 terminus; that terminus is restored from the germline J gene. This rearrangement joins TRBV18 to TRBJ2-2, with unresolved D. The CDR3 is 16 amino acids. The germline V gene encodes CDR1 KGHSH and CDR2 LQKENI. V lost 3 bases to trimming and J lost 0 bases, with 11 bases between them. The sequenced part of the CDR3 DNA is TGTGCCAGCTCACCTCCCCTAATCGCGAACACCGGGGAG. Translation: CASSPPLIANTGE. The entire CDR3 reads CASSPPLIANTGELFF.

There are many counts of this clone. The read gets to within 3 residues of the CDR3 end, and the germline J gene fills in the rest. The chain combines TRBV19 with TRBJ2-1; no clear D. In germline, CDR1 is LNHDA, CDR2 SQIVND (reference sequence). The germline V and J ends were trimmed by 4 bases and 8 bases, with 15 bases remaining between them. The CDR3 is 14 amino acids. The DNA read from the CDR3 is TGTGCCAGTAGTAGTTATGTGGGCTCCCATGAG. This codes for CASSSYVGSHE. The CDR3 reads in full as CASSSYVGSHEQFF.

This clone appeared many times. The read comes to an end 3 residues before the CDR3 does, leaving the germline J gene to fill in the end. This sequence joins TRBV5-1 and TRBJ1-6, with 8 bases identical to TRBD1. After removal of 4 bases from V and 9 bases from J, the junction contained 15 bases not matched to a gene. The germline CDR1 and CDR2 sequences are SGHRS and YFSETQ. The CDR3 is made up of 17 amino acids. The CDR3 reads CASSPANLGQGSSPLHF. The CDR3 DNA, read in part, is TGCGCCAGCAGCCCGGCGAACCTTGGACAGGGATCTTCACCC.

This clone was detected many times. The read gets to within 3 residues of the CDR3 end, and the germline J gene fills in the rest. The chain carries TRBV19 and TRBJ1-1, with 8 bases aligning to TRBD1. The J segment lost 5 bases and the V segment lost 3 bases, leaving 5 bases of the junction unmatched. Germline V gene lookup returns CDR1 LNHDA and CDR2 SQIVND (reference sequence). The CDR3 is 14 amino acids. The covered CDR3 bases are TGTGCCAGTAGTATCGGCAGGGGGCTGACTGAA. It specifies CASSIGRGLTE. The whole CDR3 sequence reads CASSIGRGLTEAFF.

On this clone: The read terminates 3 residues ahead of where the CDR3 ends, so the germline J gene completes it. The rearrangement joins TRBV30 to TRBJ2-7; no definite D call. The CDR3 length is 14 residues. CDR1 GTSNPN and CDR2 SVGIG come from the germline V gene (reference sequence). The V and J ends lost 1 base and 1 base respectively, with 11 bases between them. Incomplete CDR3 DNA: TGTGCCTGGAGTGAGAGGCTCCGATCCTACGAG. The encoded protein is CAWSERLRSYE. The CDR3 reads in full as CAWSERLRSYEQYF.

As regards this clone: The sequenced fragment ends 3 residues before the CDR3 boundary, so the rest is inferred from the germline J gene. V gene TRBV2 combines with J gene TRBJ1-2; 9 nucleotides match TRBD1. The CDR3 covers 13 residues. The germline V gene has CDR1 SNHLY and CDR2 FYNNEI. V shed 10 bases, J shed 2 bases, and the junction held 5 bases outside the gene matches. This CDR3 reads CAIRTGANYGYTF. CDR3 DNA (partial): TGTGCCATACGGACAGGGGCGAACTATGGC. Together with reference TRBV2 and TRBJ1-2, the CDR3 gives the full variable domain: EPEVTQTPSHQVTQMGQEVILRCVPISNHLYFYWYRQILGQKVEFLVSFYNNEISEKSEIFDDQFSVERPDGSNFTLKIRSTKLEDSAMYFCAIRTGANYGYTFGSGTRLTVV.

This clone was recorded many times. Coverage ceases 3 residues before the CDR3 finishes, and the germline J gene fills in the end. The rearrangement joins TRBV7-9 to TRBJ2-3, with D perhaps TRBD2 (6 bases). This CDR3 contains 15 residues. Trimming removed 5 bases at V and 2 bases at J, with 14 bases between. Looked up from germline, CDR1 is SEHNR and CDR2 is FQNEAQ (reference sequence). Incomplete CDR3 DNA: TGTGCCAGCAGCCCTGTGGCTAGCGCCACAGATACG. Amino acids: CASSPVASATDT. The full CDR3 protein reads CASSPVASATDTQYF.